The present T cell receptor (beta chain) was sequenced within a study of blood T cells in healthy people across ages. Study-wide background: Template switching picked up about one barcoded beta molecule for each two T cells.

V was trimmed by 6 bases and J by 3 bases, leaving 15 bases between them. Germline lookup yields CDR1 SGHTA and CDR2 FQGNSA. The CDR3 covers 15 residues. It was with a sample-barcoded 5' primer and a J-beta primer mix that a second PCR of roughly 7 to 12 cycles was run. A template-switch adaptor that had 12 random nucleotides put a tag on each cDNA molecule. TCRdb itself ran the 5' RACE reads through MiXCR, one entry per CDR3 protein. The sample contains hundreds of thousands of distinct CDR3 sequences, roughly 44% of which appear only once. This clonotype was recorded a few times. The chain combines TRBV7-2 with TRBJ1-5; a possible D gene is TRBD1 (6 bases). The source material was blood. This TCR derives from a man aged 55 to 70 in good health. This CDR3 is CASSFGDRLNQPQHF. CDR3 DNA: TGTGCCAGCAGTTTCGGCGACAGGCTCAATCAGCCCCAGCATTTT.